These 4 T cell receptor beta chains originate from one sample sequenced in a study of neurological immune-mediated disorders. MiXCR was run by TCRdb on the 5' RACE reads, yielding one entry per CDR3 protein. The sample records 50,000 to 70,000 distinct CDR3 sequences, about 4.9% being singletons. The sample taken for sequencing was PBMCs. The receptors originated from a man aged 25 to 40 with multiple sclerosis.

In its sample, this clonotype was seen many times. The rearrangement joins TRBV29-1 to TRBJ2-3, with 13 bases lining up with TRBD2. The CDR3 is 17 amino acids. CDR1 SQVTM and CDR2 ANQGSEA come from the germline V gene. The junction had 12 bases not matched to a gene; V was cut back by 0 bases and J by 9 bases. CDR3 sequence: CSVEDGGTSGAVLTQYF. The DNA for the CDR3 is TGCAGCGTTGAAGATGGGGGGACTAGCGGGGCGGTTTTGACGCAGTATTTT.

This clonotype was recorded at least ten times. The CDR3: CSARQGRDTQYF. In nucleotides, the CDR3 is TGCAGTGCCAGACAGGGAAGGGATACGCAGTATTTT. This chain connects TRBV20-1 to TRBJ2-3; 7 bases are shared with TRBD1. The CDR3 runs 12 residues. J gave up 6 bases and V 6 bases, and 6 bases lay outside the gene matches. Germline assignment: CDR1 DFQATT and CDR2 SNEGSKA (reference sequence).

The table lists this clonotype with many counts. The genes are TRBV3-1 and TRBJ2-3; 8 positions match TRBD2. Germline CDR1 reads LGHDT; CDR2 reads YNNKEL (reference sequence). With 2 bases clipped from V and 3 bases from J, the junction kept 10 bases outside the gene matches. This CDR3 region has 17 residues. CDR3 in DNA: TGTGCCAGCAGCCAACGCGGCGCGGGGGGCCAGACAGATACGCAGTATTTT. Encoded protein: CASSQRGAGGQTDTQYF.

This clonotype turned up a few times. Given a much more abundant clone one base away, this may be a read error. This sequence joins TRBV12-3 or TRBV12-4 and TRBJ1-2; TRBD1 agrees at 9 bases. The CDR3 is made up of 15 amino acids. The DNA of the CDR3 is TGTACCAGCAGTTACGCCGGGACAGGGCTTTACGGCTACACCTTC. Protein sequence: CTSSYAGTGLYGYTF.